This T cell receptor (beta chain) was sequenced during a study of shared clonotypes between healthy human individuals. The repertoire was sequenced with immunoSEQ multiplex PCR; TCRdb's copy has only in-frame clones and lacks some. Here the sample spans under 150,000 clones, around 66% being singletons. The CDR3 spans 13 residues. Trimming stripped 6 bases from V and 3 bases from J, with 15 bases between. Germline lookup yields CDR1 SQVTM and CDR2 ANQGSEA. Sequenced material: memory CD8+ T cells sorted from blood. Subset in this sample: CD45RO+ cells pooled with CCR7-negative TemRA cells. This TCR was sampled from a woman between 25 and 40 years old in good health. The chain joins TRBV29-1 to TRBJ2-7; weak D call: TRBD1 (6 bases). This chain's CDR3 is CSVTGFTNYEQYF. CDR3 DNA: TGCAGCGTGACAGGTTTCACAAACTACGAGCAGTACTTC.